A single sample gave rise to the 10 T cell receptor beta chains below, sequenced in a study of blood T cell repertoires in COVID-19. The assay was immunoSEQ multiplex PCR, and TCRdb's table has in-frame clones only and misses some. There are fewer than 400,000 clones in the sample; 88% occur only once, and 5% to 6% lies in the top ten. The sequenced material came from PBMCs or T cells enriched from blood (not recorded which). These receptor sequences come from a man in his thirties or forties who had recovered from COVID-19.

The rearrangement uses TRBV9 and TRBJ2-1; perhaps TRBD2 as D (6 bases). Germline V gene lookup returns CDR1 SGDLS and CDR2 YYNGEE. The length of the CDR3 is 15 residues. The V gene lost 3 bases and the J gene lost 6 bases, with 16 bases spanning the gap. CDR3 residues: CASSAPGVGGNEQFF. CDR3 coding DNA: TGTGCCAGCAGCGCCCCCGGGGTCGGGGGCAATGAGCAGTTCTTC. Full variable domain (rest looked up from reference TRBV9 and TRBJ2-1): DSGVTQTPKHLITATGQRVTLRCSPRSGDLSVYWYQQSLDQGLQFLIQYYNGEERAKGNILERFSAQQFPDLHSELNLSSLELGDSALYFCASSAPGVGGNEQFFGPGTRLTVL.

The genes are TRBV6-2 or TRBV6-3 and TRBJ1-5, with D tentatively TRBD1 (5 bases). V was pared by 6 bases and J by 8 bases, with 20 bases between. The CDR3 sequence is 15 residues long. The germline V gene encodes CDR1 MNHEY and CDR2 SVGEGT. The CDR3 sequence: CASSFGTARGKPQHF. The CDR3 coding sequence is TGTGCCAGCAGCTTCGGGACCGCCCGGGGGAAGCCCCAGCATTTT.

The genes are TRBV28 and TRBJ1-4, with D possibly being TRBD1 (5 bases). This CDR3 region has 16 residues. Germline CDR1 is MDHEN and CDR2 is SYDVKM. Between the trimmed V and J ends, which lost 4 bases and 5 bases, there was a span of 17 bases. In DNA, the CDR3 is TGTGCCAGCAGTTCCCCCCGGGCGGGGCGGAATGAAAAACTGTTTTTT. Its translation is CASSSPRAGRNEKLFF.

The CDR3, as DNA: TGTGCCAGCAGCTTAGATCTTGGAAAGACTCTATACGAGCAGTACTTC. Protein sequence: CASSLDLGKTLYEQYF. This chain joins TRBV11-2 and TRBJ2-7; D unresolved. Trimming took off 0 bases at V and 4 bases at J, with 16 bases between the two ends. Per germline, CDR1 SGHAT and CDR2 FQNNGV. The CDR3 sequence is 16 residues long. The entire variable domain, with the rest obtained from reference TRBV11-2 and TRBJ2-7, is as follows: EAGVAQSPRYKIIEKRQSVAFWCNPISGHATLYWYQQILGQGPKLLIQFQNNGVVDDSQLPKDRFSAERLKGVDSTLKIQPAKLEDSAVYLCASSLDLGKTLYEQYFGPGTRLTVT.

V and J are TRBV28 and TRBJ1-2; D is undetermined. V was pared by 2 bases and J by 3 bases, with 10 bases between. The CDR3 runs to 14 residues. The germline CDR1 and CDR2 sequences are MDHEN and SYDVKM. CDR3 protein: CASSLDRGYYGYTF. The DNA of the CDR3 is TGTGCCAGCAGTTTAGATAGAGGGTACTATGGCTACACCTTC.

The CDR3 bases are TGTGCCAGCAGTGAAGGACACGGAAACTATGGCTACACCTTC. This sequence encodes CASSEGHGNYGYTF. V usage is TRBV2 and J usage is TRBJ1-2; D call uncertain. V shed 1 base and J shed 2 bases, with 8 bases lying between them. From germline, CDR1 is SNHLY and CDR2 FYNNEI. The length of the CDR3 is 14 residues. Using reference TRBV2 and TRBJ1-2 for the parts outside the CDR3, the full variable domain is EPEVTQTPSHQVTQMGQEVILRCVPISNHLYFYWYRQILGQKVEFLVSFYNNEISEKSEIFDDQFSVERPDGSNFTLKIRSTKLEDSAMYFCASSEGHGNYGYTFGSGTRLTVV.

The chain is built from TRBV3-1 (or the pseudogene TRBV3-2) and TRBJ2-7; possibly TRBD2 for D (6 bases). In germline, CDR1 is LGHDT, CDR2 YNNKEL (reference sequence). Trimming shortened V by 1 base and J by 0 bases, and 10 bases separated the two germline ends. The CDR3 contains 15 residues. The CDR3 protein is CASSQGWRGSYEQYF. In DNA, the CDR3 is TGTGCCAGCAGCCAAGGGTGGAGGGGCTCCTACGAGCAGTACTTC.

The rearrangement joins TRBV6-1 to TRBJ2-3, with TRBD2 as a possible D gene (6 bases). Between the trimmed V and J ends, which lost 3 bases and 0 bases, there was a span of 13 bases. Germline CDR1 is MNHNS and CDR2 is SASEGT. There are 16 residues in the CDR3. This chain's CDR3 is CASSESPGLSTDTQYF. DNA for the CDR3: TGTGCCAGCAGTGAGTCCCCGGGACTGAGCACAGATACGCAGTATTTT.

This chain uses TRBV11-1 with TRBJ1-2; D gene uncertain. Trimming stripped 1 base from V and 13 bases from J, with 10 bases between. The germline V gene has CDR1 SGHAT and CDR2 FQDESV (reference sequence). The CDR3 length is 11 residues. Here the CDR3 DNA reads TGTGCCAGCAGCTTAGAGGCGGCCCCCACCTTC. It translates to CASSLEAAPTF.

This clone was seen ten or more times. The chain carries TRBV14 and TRBJ2-1, with D possibly matching TRBD1 (6 bases). V lost 0 bases and J lost 5, with 11 bases in between. The CDR3 contains 15 residues. The V gene's germline CDR1 is SGHDN and CDR2 FVKESK. CDR3 nucleotides: TGTGCCAGCAGCCAAGAGGGTTCAGGGGACAATGAGCAGTTCTTC. This encodes CASSQEGSGDNEQFF.